The TCR beta chain under discussion was sequenced for a study of blood T cell repertoires in COVID-19. Libraries were prepared by immunoSEQ multiplex PCR; TCRdb keeps only in-frame clonotypes and omits some of them. The data hold 85,000 to 100,000 clones, with about nine tenths observed a single time. CDR1 is MNHNS and CDR2 is SASEGT in the germline V gene. The CDR3 has 14 amino acids. The V end was cut by 1 base, the J end by 4 bases, with 8 bases between. The chain combines TRBV6-1 with TRBJ1-3, with D tentatively TRBD1 (5 bases). Sequencing was done on a sample of peripheral blood. This TCR was recovered from a man aged 55 to 70 with acute or convalescent COVID-19. In DNA, the CDR3 is TGTGCCAGCAGTGAAGGGCAGGGAGGAAACACCATATATTTT. Amino acid sequence: CASSEGQGGNTIYF.